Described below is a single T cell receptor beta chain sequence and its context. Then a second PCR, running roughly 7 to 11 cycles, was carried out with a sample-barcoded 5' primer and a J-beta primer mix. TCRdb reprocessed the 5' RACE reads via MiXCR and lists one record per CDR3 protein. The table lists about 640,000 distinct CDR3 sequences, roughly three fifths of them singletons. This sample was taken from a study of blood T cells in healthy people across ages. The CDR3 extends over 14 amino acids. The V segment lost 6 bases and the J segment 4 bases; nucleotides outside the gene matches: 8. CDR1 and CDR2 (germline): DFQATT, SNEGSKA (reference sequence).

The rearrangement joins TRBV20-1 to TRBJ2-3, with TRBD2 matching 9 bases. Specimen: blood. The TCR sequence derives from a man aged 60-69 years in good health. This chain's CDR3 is CSAPLAGGPDTQYF. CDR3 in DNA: TGCAGTGCACCCTTGGCGGGGGGGCCAGATACGCAGTATTTT.